These T cell receptor beta chains were read from a single sample in a study of T cell responses to AZD1222 COVID-19 vaccine. Profiled with immunoSEQ multiplex PCR; TCRdb holds only in-frame clones, not every one. The table lists 150,000 or so clones, about 90% of them singletons, with over 1.3% in the top ten. The specimen was peripheral blood, collected on day 0 of AZD1222 vaccination. Receptors were obtained from an adult in good health. CDR3s include the opening cysteine and the closing phenylalanine or tryptophan. A D gene is named only where the DNA matches it firmly. Some rows have no size entry. The others give once, few or many, or a class for an expanded clone.

>TRBJ2-1|TRBV6-4|-|TRBD2
CASSVGSGDYNEQFF
TGTGCCAGCAGTGTAGGGAGCGGGGACTACAATGAGCAGTTCTTC
>TRBJ1-1|TRBV2|-|TRBD1
CASSFTGVNTEAFF
TGTGCCAGCAGTTTTACAGGGGTGAACACTGAAGCTTTCTTT
>TRBJ2-2|TRBV19|-|TRBD1
CASSRQGTNTGELFF
TGTGCCAGTAGCCGACAGGGGACGAACACCGGGGAGCTGTTTTTT
>TRBJ2-7|TRBV10-3|-|-
CAISEDSSDEQYF
TGTGCCATCAGTGAGGACAGCTCTGACGAGCAGTACTTC
>TRBJ1-1|TRBV14|-|-
CASSPYMDSMNTEAFF
TGTGCCAGCAGCCCTTATATGGACAGTATGAACACTGAAGCTTTCTTT
>TRBJ1-5|TRBV6-6|-|-
CASSYEGQPQHF
TGTGCCAGCAGTTACGAGGGTCAGCCCCAGCATTTT
>TRBJ2-1|TRBV15|-|TRBD1
CATSRNPVQGSPYNEQFF
TGTGCCACCAGCAGAAATCCCGTACAGGGGTCGCCGTACAATGAGCAGTTCTTC
>TRBJ1-1|TRBV7-2|-|TRBD1
CASSSGQGNTEAFF
TGTGCCAGCAGCTCGGGACAGGGGAACACTGAAGCTTTCTTT
>TRBJ2-1|TRBV5-6|-|-
CASSLFLAPYNEQFF
TGTGCCAGCAGCTTGTTCCTAGCGCCATACAATGAGCAGTTCTTC
>TRBJ2-7|TRBV30|-|TRBD1
CAWSRQGVYEQYF
TGTGCCTGGAGCCGACAGGGGGTATACGAGCAGTACTTC
>TRBJ1-1|TRBV7-9|-|-
CASSLDGASVNTEAFF
TGTGCCAGCAGCTTGGACGGCGCATCGGTGAACACTGAAGCTTTCTTT
>TRBJ2-3|TRBV4-2|once|TRBD2
CASSQGTSADTQYF
TGTGCCAGCAGCCAAGGTACTAGCGCAGATACGCAGTATTTT
>TRBJ1-5|TRBV12-5|-|TRBD1
CASGLEGGLQPQHF
TGTGCTAGTGGTTTGGAAGGGGGCCTGCAGCCCCAGCATTTT
>TRBJ1-6|TRBV28|-|TRBD1
CASSLPGQGGSPLHF
TGTGCCAGCAGTCTCCCGGGACAGGGTGGTTCACCCCTCCACTTT
>TRBJ1-4|TRBV19|-|TRBD1
CASKRTIDRVDATNEKLFF
TGTGCCAGTAAGAGGACTATAGACAGGGTAGACGCAACTAATGAAAAACTGTTTTTT
>TRBJ2-1|TRBV7-8|-|-
CASSSARGPRYNEQFF
TGTGCCAGCAGCTCCGCGAGGGGACCCCGCTACAATGAGCAGTTCTTC
>TRBJ2-7|TRBV3-1/TRBV3-2|-|-
CASSQDPGWGEQYF
TGTGCCAGCAGCCAAGATCCGGGATGGGGCGAGCAGTACTTC
>TRBJ2-2|TRBV2|once|-
CASSEAITGELFF
TGTGCCAGCAGTGAAGCGATCACCGGGGAGCTGTTTTTT